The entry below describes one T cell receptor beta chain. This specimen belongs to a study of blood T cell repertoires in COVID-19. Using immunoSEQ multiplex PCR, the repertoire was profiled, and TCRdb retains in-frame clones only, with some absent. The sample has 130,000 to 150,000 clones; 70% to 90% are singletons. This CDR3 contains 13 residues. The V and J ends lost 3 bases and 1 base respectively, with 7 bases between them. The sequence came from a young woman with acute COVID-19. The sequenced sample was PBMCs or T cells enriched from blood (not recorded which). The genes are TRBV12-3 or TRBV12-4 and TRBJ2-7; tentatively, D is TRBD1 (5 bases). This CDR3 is CASSFAGSYEQYF. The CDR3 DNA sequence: TGTGCCAGCAGTTTTGCAGGGTCCTACGAGCAGTACTTC.